This T cell receptor beta chain was captured by sequencing in a study of OX40 agonist ivuxolimab in advanced cancers. Overall study context: Patients were given ivuxolimab, an antibody that agonizes OX40 (CD134). Among those enrolled, mean age was roughly 55 years (range about 20 to 79) and 75% to 85% were male. Two cutaneous melanoma patients and one hepatocellular carcinoma patient, three in all, had partial responses.

General study results and limits: Patients with a partial response at 0.1-3.0 mg/kg had among the lowest clonal expansion.

The protocol was immunoSEQ multiplex PCR, while the TCRdb copy is restricted to in-frame clones and leaves out a portion. The sample has about 24,000 clones, 80% to 85% seen once. This CDR3 is built from 14 residues. Germline CDR1 is MDHEN and CDR2 is SYDVKM. V gave up 7 bases and J gave up 0 bases; unmatched junction bases: 6. Remarks on this clone: The target antigen is unknown.

The chain combines TRBV28 with TRBJ2-7, with 7 bases aligning to TRBD1. Source: CD4+ or CD8+ T cells sorted from blood, taken in a trial of the OX40 agonist ivuxolimab. This receptor was taken from an adult with an advanced solid tumor such as melanoma, head and neck, liver or kidney cancer. CDR3 coding DNA: TGTGCCAGCACCGAACAGGGGCCCTCCTACGAGCAGTACTTC. It yields the protein CASTEQGPSYEQYF.